This T cell receptor (beta chain) was documented in a study of blood T cell repertoires in COVID-19. Study in general: Collection of acute and convalescent COVID-19 samples took place in the United States, Italy and Spain. Sample material is recorded as cDNA or gDNA derived from T cells, B-cell-depleted T cells, or PBMCs.

Methods used by the authors: For nucleated cells, counts were estimated from reference gene primer amplification. Clones were sequenced by immunoSEQ multiplex PCR, and TCRdb holds only the in-frame ones, with some missing. That table furnishes V, J and clone size, whereas the DNA furnished D and trimming. The sample gives under 300,000 clones, approximately 86% of which show up once; 3% to 4% is in the top ten. The trim removed 6 bases at V and 6 bases at J, leaving 5 bases unmatched. CDR3 length equals 13 residues. Germline V gene data show CDR1 as GTSNPN and CDR2 as SVGIG (reference sequence). The sample consisted of PBMCs or T cells enriched from blood (not recorded which). This rearrangement joins TRBV30 to TRBJ1-4; 9 bases fit TRBD1. The source is a woman aged 40 to 50 with acute COVID-19. The CDR3 DNA is TGTGCCTGCTCCGGGACAGGGTATGAAAAACTGTTTTTT. Amino acids: CACSGTGYEKLFF.